One sample yielded the 21 T cell receptor beta chains listed below, sequenced in a study of blood T cell repertoires in COVID-19. Profiling relied on immunoSEQ multiplex PCR, and the TCRdb table lists in-frame clones only, not all of them. This table holds over 30,000 clones, about 91% found once. The sequenced sample was peripheral blood. These TCRs come from a human donor in a cohort sampled during active COVID-19.

The chain is built from TRBV18 and TRBJ2-5; 7 nucleotides line up with TRBD2. With 3 bases clipped from V and 1 base from J, the junction kept 5 bases outside the gene matches. This CDR3 is 15 amino acids long. The germline V gene encodes CDR1 KGHSH and CDR2 LQKENI. This CDR3 reads CASSPLTGGQETQYF. The DNA for the CDR3 is TGTGCCAGCTCACCTCTGACGGGGGGCCAAGAGACCCAGTACTTC.

V and J are TRBV10-3 and TRBJ1-1; D unresolved. Germline lookup yields CDR1 ENHRY and CDR2 SYGVKD. This CDR3 has 15 residues. With 8 bases removed from V and 2 bases from J, the gap between germline ends came to 18 bases. CDR3 bases: TGTGCCATCGGCGACCTAGCGAGTCCTAACACTGAAGCTTTCTTT. Translated, it gives CAIGDLASPNTEAFF.

The chain joins TRBV21-1 to TRBJ2-7; TRBD1 reflects the table's D call only, with no check against the DNA. TRBV21-1 is a documented pseudogene. This CDR3 comprises 14 residues. Here the CDR3 reads CASSSLPRKYEQYV. Here the CDR3 DNA reads TGTGCCAGCAGCAGTCTTCCCAGAAAGTACGAGCAGTACGTC.

V usage is TRBV10-3 and J usage is TRBJ1-2; TRBD1 aligns across 10 bases. The CDR3 has 13 residues. The germline gives CDR1 ENHRY, CDR2 SYGVKD. V lost 8 bases and J lost 14; bases outside the gene matches: 14. CDR3 nucleotides: TGTGCCATCGCCCCGGGACAGGGGATGTTGGGGACCTTC. It specifies CAIAPGQGMLGTF.

This rearrangement joins TRBV28 to TRBJ1-6, with D unresolved. Germline CDR1 is MDHEN and CDR2 is SYDVKM. The CDR3 has 12 residues. V was cut by 5 bases and J by 7 bases, with 6 bases left in between. CDR3 loop: CASSPPNSPLHF. In DNA form, the CDR3 reads TGTGCCAGCAGTCCCCCGAATTCACCCCTCCACTTT.

V and J are TRBV2 and TRBJ1-6; 9 positions match TRBD1. CDR3 size: 14 residues. V was clipped by 6 bases and J by 7 bases; unmatched bases: 4. Germline V lookup: CDR1 SNHLY, CDR2 FYNNEI. Written as DNA, the CDR3 is TGTGCCAGCAGCGAACAGGGGGCCAATTCACCCCTCCACTTT. The encoded protein is CASSEQGANSPLHF.

The chain combines TRBV5-6 with TRBJ1-2, with 7 bases identical to TRBD1. Trimming at V came to 4 bases and at J to 4 bases, leaving 7 bases not matched to a gene. From germline, CDR1 is SGHDT and CDR2 YYEEEE. This CDR3 comprises 14 residues. CDR3: CASSPGQFFYGYTF. CDR3 bases: TGTGCCAGCAGCCCGGGACAGTTCTTCTATGGCTACACCTTC.

The rearrangement joins TRBV25-1 to TRBJ2-3, with D unresolved. With 7 bases removed from V and 5 bases from J, the gap between germline ends came to 16 bases. Germline V gene lookup returns CDR1 MGHDK and CDR2 SYGVNS. The CDR3 consists of 14 residues. The CDR3 DNA reads as TGTGCCAGCAAGATGAGTGCGGTAGAAGATACGCAGTATTTT. Amino acids: CASKMSAVEDTQYF.

A few counts support this clone. V gene TRBV7-9 combines with J gene TRBJ1-2; 8 bases agree with TRBD1. V lost 4 bases and J lost 2; bases outside the gene matches: 9. The CDR3 contains 16 residues. Germline V lookup: CDR1 SEHNR, CDR2 FQNEAQ (reference sequence). CDR3 bases: TGTGCCAGCAGCTGGCGGACAGGGCCAGGGAACTATGGCTACACCTTC. This gives the protein CASSWRTGPGNYGYTF.

The rearrangement joins TRBV19 to TRBJ1-2, with D hard to call. The CDR3 has 15 amino acids. V was shortened by 3 bases and J by 4 bases, with 15 bases between the two germline ends. CDR1 and CDR2 (germline): LNHDA, SQIVND (reference sequence). The CDR3 is CASSIEGRPTYGYTF. CDR3 bases: TGTGCCAGTAGTATCGAGGGCAGGCCTACCTATGGCTACACCTTC.

The chain links TRBV2 to TRBJ1-1; no firm D call. CDR1 is SNHLY and CDR2 is FYNNEI in the germline V gene. CDR3 length: 11 residues. Trimming cost V 6 bases and J 6 bases, with 8 bases left between them. The CDR3 nucleotides read TGTGCCAGCAGGCGGGGAGCTGAAGCTTTCTTT. It is translated as CASRRGAEAFF.

About this clone: The conserved final phenylalanine or tryptophan is absent from the CDR3, which likely points to a read error. The DNA is omitted, as the CDR3 cannot be located on it reliably, and the CDR3 follows TCRdb's listing. V is TRBV6-6 and J is TRBJ1-1; the table calls TRBD1, which could not be checked here. With termini counted, the CDR3 has 11 amino acids. CDR1 MNHNY and CDR2 SVGAGI come from the germline V gene (reference sequence). CDR3 sequence reads: CASSSETGFAI.

This chain joins TRBV18 and TRBJ2-2; D gene unclear. Per the germline V gene, CDR1 is KGHSH and CDR2 is LQKENI. This CDR3 is 16 amino acids long. V lost 2 bases and J lost 5, with 15 bases in between. CDR3 DNA: TGTGCCAGCTCACCAGACGTACCCGCGGCTACCGGGGAGCTGTTTTTT. Its protein product is CASSPDVPAATGELFF.

This clone was observed a single time. This chain uses TRBV9 with TRBJ2-4; TRBD2 agrees at 11 bases. With 3 bases clipped from V and 3 bases from J, the junction kept 5 bases outside the gene matches. The germline gives CDR1 SGDLS, CDR2 YYNGEE. The CDR3 is 16 amino acids. The CDR3 loop is CASSDGTSGFKNIQYF. The CDR3 region has the DNA TGTGCCAGCAGCGATGGGACTAGCGGATTCAAAAACATTCAGTACTTC.

The chain is built from TRBV6-5 and TRBJ1-5; the match to TRBD1 covers 7 bases. CDR1 and CDR2 (germline): MNHEY, SVGAGI. The ends lost 6 bases at V and 3 bases at J; junction bases unmatched: 8. The CDR3 runs 15 residues. CDR3 in amino acids: CASSPGGQYNQPQHF. The CDR3 nucleotides are TGTGCCAGCAGCCCCGGGGGACAGTACAATCAGCCCCAGCATTTT.

This clone appeared once. Here the CDR3 reads CASSPASVANYGYTF. The DNA for the CDR3 is TGTGCCAGCAGCCCTGCCTCTGTAGCTAACTATGGCTACACCTTC. J is TRBJ1-2 and V is TRBV5-8; D remains ambiguous. Germline V lookup: CDR1 SGHTS, CDR2 YDEGEE. The CDR3 consists of 15 residues. V was trimmed by 4 bases and J by 0 bases, leaving 13 bases between them.

V and J are TRBV6-6 and TRBJ1-6; D is unclear. V was shortened by 2 bases and J by 10 bases, with 12 bases between the two germline ends. The germline gives CDR1 MNHNY, CDR2 SVGAGI (reference sequence). CDR3 length: 14 residues. In nucleotides, the CDR3 is TGTGCCAGCAGTTACCCTGAGGAGGAATCACCCCTCCACTTT. Its translation is CASSYPEEESPLHF.

This clone was observed a few times. Distinct nucleotide sequences in the sample also encode this CDR3. V and J are TRBV4-3 and TRBJ2-1, with a tentative D call TRBD1 (5 bases). V gave up 1 base and J gave up 0 bases, with 7 bases separating them. The CDR3 length is 15 residues. Germline CDR1 and CDR2: LGHNA and YSLEER. The CDR3 region has the DNA TGCGCCAGCAGCCAAGGGGGCGGCTCCTACAATGAGCAGTTCTTC. Translation gives CASSQGGGSYNEQFF.

This chain uses TRBV4-3 with TRBJ1-2; D uncertain. The CDR3 has 15 residues. Germline CDR1 and CDR2: LGHNA and YSLEER. V was pared by 4 bases and J by 2 bases, with 14 bases between. The CDR3 coding sequence is TGCGCCAGCAGCCCAAGATCGGCGGGGAACTATGGCTACACCTTC. It codes for CASSPRSAGNYGYTF.

This clone is a singleton in its sample. This chain joins TRBV19 and TRBJ2-5, with 8 bases that match TRBD2. The CDR3 sequence is 14 residues long. The V gene's germline CDR1 is LNHDA and CDR2 SQIVND (reference sequence). The trim removed 6 bases at V and 4 bases at J, leaving 7 bases unmatched. The DNA for the CDR3 is TGTGCCAGTAGCCTAACGGGGGGGAGAGAGACCCAGTACTTC. Protein sequence: CASSLTGGRETQYF.

The chain carries TRBV7-2 and TRBJ1-2, with D possibly being TRBD1 (5 bases). Trimming shortened V by 1 base and J by 1 base, and 13 bases separated the two germline ends. From germline, CDR1 is SGHTA and CDR2 FQGNSA. The CDR3 has 16 residues. CDR3: CASSLDQGGGNYGYTF. DNA for the CDR3: TGTGCCAGCAGCTTAGATCAGGGAGGAGGTAACTATGGCTACACCTTC.